This T cell receptor beta chain was sequenced during a study of OX40 agonist ivuxolimab in advanced cancers. Some background on the complete study: Ivuxolimab, which targeted the costimulatory receptor OX40 (CD134), was an agonistic, fully human IgG2 monoclonal antibody. Intravenous ivuxolimab was administered to patients every 2 weeks at six dose levels: 0.01, 0.1, 0.3, 1.5, 3 and 10 mg/kg. Among the approximately 54 dose-escalation patients, around 20 had hepatocellular carcinoma, roughly 15 melanoma, 9 renal cell carcinoma and 9 head and neck cancer. The dose-escalation cohort was roughly 83% male with a mean age of about 65 years, ranging from roughly 20 to 80. Patients were allowed to have had prior anti-PD-1, anti-PD-L1 or anti-CTLA-4 therapy, and approximately 43% of the dose-escalation patients had previously received checkpoint inhibitors. Partial responses occurred in three dose-escalation patients: two with cutaneous melanoma and one with hepatocellular carcinoma. The purpose of peripheral TCRbeta sequencing was to test whether ivuxolimab changed TCR sequence diversity and led to clonal T-cell expansion. The paper reports the monotherapy dose-escalation portion (N = 52 patients) of the phase I ivuxolimab trial.

On this clone: No antigen is known for it. The input lacks base qualities; no much larger clone sits a single base away.

For sequencing of the TCRbeta CDR3 region, genomic DNA was extracted from the sorted cells. The immunoSEQ Assay was used to sequence the TCRbeta CDR3 regions. The clones in this table, taken by TCRdb from immuneACCESS, are in-frame only. Not every clone is retained; where verified, under half of the shortfall comes from an unresolved V gene, and the cause of the rest is unknown. A total of 55,000 to 65,000 clones appear in this sample, approximately 91% of them only once. About 0.71% of the sample goes to the ten largest clones. The CDR3 starts with the cysteine, ends with the phenylalanine, and has 13 residues. Left in the record is the CDR3 DNA by itself, 39 bases read in frame from the first base. The germline V gene specifies MDHEN as CDR1 and SYDVKM as CDR2. V is cut by 5 bases and J by 9 bases, and the space between the germline ends is 14 bases. Results the study describes overall, beyond this receptor: On average, CD8+ T cells showed more expanded clones than CD4+ T cells after ivuxolimab. Low levels of normalized T-cell clonal expansion were also seen in some nonresponding patients. Which antigens the clonally expanded peripheral T cells were specific for was not determined. In the 0.1-3.0 mg/kg groups, partial responders were among the patients with the lowest normalized peripheral clonal expansion, particularly in CD8+ T cells. At doses of 0.1 to 3.0 mg/kg, clonal expansion of both CD4+ and CD8+ T cells in blood was seen between baseline and week 6.

The trial excluded patients who had a history of autoimmune disease or were on systemic immunosuppression. Peripheral blood for TCR sequencing was collected from all dose cohorts at baseline, on cycle 4 day 1, and on cycle 7 day 1. The samples were taken from a phase I, first-in-human, multicenter, open-label dose-escalation trial of ivuxolimab. Adults with locally advanced or metastatic head and neck squamous cell, hepatocellular, melanoma or renal cell carcinoma were enrolled in the trial. Before TCR sequencing, CD4+ T cells and CD8+ T cells were sorted from peripheral blood as separate populations.

This receptor was taken from an adult with an advanced solid tumor such as melanoma, head and neck, liver or kidney cancer. Material: CD4+ or CD8+ T cells sorted from blood, obtained in a trial of the OX40 agonist ivuxolimab. Recombination connected TRBV28 to TRBJ2-1; matching of 6 bases hints at TRBD2 as the D gene. The CDR3 is CASSGDFGGEQFF. At the DNA level, the sequence is TGTGCCAGCAGTGGGGACTTCGGAGGTGAGCAGTTCTTC.